This T cell receptor (beta chain) was identified in a study of glioma-infiltrating T cells after dendritic cell vaccination. None of the glioblastoma patients had an isocitrate dehydrogenase mutation. The immunoSEQ assay amplified TCRB CDR3 from up to roughly 2 ug DNA. TCRdb's copy holds only in-frame clones and misses some; the assay was immunoSEQ multiplex PCR. The data hold about 95,000 clones, with 85% to 90% observed a single time. This TCR derives from a human donor with glioblastoma. The specimen was blood, collected before dendritic cell vaccination.

The CDR3 reads CASSRSASGRIDEQFF. The CDR3 bases are TGTGCCAGCAGTAGGTCGGCTAGCGGGAGGATAGATGAGCAGTTCTTC. The chain is built from TRBV7-3 and TRBJ2-1, with TRBD2 matching over 11 bases. CDR1 SGHTA and CDR2 FQGTGA come from the germline V gene. The V segment lost 6 bases and the J segment 8 bases; nucleotides outside the gene matches: 12. This CDR3 region has 16 residues.